The next 32 T cell receptor beta chains were all read from a single sample in a study of Graves' ophthalmopathy and Graves' hyperthyroidism. Transcripts of RNA were the source for amplifying TCR beta CDR3 regions. RT-PCR in the first round used HTBI primers; a second-round multiplex PCR followed. Via MiXCR, TCRdb re-called the multiplex PCR reads, giving one row per CDR3 protein. The profile shows more than 150,000 distinct CDR3 sequences, roughly 37% of them singletons. Material: peripheral blood. The source of these receptors is a woman in her thirties or forties with Graves' ophthalmopathy.

This clonotype has a handful of counts. The chain has TRBV12-3 or TRBV12-4 and TRBJ2-7; weak D call: TRBD1 (6 bases). CDR3 length: 13 residues. V was shortened by 7 bases and J by 3 bases, with 13 bases between the two germline ends. CDR3 in DNA: TGTGCCAGCACCCCGGGACACAACTACGAGCAGTACTTC. It is translated as CASTPGHNYEQYF.

The chain couples TRBV6-2 or TRBV6-3 to TRBJ2-7; TRBD1 agrees at 8 bases. This CDR3 contains 15 residues. J was trimmed by 3 bases and V by 5 bases; bases with no gene match: 9. Germline CDR1 reads MNHEY; CDR2 reads SVGEGT. The CDR3 DNA sequence: TGTGCCAGCAGTCTCTTGGGGACAGGAATCTACGAGCAGTACTTC. Protein: CASSLLGTGIYEQYF.

The genes are TRBV20-1 and TRBJ1-1, with 7 bases matching TRBD1. This CDR3 comprises 14 residues. Germline CDR1 DFQATT, CDR2 SNEGSKA (reference sequence). With V trimmed by 5 bases and J by 2 bases, 8 bases remained unmatched. CDR3 region: CSAPQGDPNTEAFF. DNA for the CDR3: TGCAGTGCTCCTCAGGGGGACCCAAACACTGAAGCTTTCTTT.

This clonotype was counted at least ten times. V gene TRBV5-6 combines with J gene TRBJ2-2; D remains ambiguous. The V gene lost 4 bases and the J gene lost 8 bases, with 9 bases spanning the gap. Germline CDR1 SGHDT, CDR2 YYEEEE. The CDR3 consists of 12 residues. CDR3: CASSPGLGELFF. The CDR3, as DNA: TGTGCCAGCAGCCCGGGCCTAGGGGAGCTGTTTTTT.

This clonotype was recorded at least ten times. V usage is TRBV20-1 and J usage is TRBJ2-5; a weak D match, TRBD2 (5 bases). The germline gives CDR1 DFQATT, CDR2 SNEGSKA (reference sequence). V lost 4 bases and J lost 5, with 11 bases in between. The CDR3 covers 12 residues. The CDR3 region has the DNA TGCAGTGCTAAGCGGTATGCGGAGACCCAGTACTTC. Translation: CSAKRYAETQYF.

The gene calls are TRBV6-2 or TRBV6-3 and TRBJ2-7, with D possibly matching TRBD2 (5 bases). The CDR3 consists of 13 residues. Germline CDR1 reads MNHEY; CDR2 reads SVGEGT. V gave up 5 bases and J gave up 4 bases, with 12 bases separating them. The DNA of the CDR3 is TGTGCCAGCAGTATGAACCGGGGATACGAGCAGTACTTC. It specifies CASSMNRGYEQYF.

This clonotype was recorded at least ten times. The chain uses TRBV18 and TRBJ2-5; 12 nucleotides agree with TRBD1. The CDR3 runs to 15 residues. V lost 6 bases to trimming and J lost 5 bases; unmatched junction nucleotides: 7. Germline CDR1 reads KGHSH; CDR2 reads LQKENI. CDR3 in amino acids: CASSPGTGGAETQYF. Here the CDR3 DNA reads TGTGCCAGCTCCCCTGGGACAGGGGGCGCTGAGACCCAGTACTTC.

The table lists this clonotype with many counts. The chain couples TRBV19 to TRBJ2-7; TRBD1 or TRBD2 may be the D gene (5 bases each). Germline V CDR1 and CDR2: LNHDA, SQIVND (reference sequence). The V and J ends lost 4 bases and 3 bases respectively, with 16 bases between them. This CDR3 has 15 residues. The CDR3 nucleotides read TGTGCCAGTAGTAGAGGGTCGGGACCAAGCTACGAGCAGTACTTC. It translates to CASSRGSGPSYEQYF.

This clonotype was detected many times. CDR3 region: CASSQDKGHVSSYEQYF. The CDR3 DNA sequence: TGTGCCAGCAGCCAAGACAAAGGACACGTGAGTTCCTACGAGCAGTACTTC. The chain is built from TRBV14 and TRBJ2-7; maybe TRBD1 (5 bases). The germline gives CDR1 SGHDN, CDR2 FVKESK. The CDR3 loop spans 17 amino acids. V was clipped by 0 bases and J by 1 base, with 16 bases between them.

The rearrangement links TRBV12-3 or TRBV12-4 to TRBJ1-2; D remains ambiguous. V was pared by 6 bases and J by 6 bases, with 11 bases between. This CDR3 is built from 12 residues. The CDR3 is CASRLLANGYTF. The CDR3 DNA is TGTGCCAGCAGGCTCCTAGCGAATGGCTACACCTTC.

This clonotype has at least ten counts. The chain couples TRBV12-3 or TRBV12-4 to TRBJ1-6; tentatively, D is TRBD1 (6 bases). Trimming stripped 4 bases from V and 1 base from J, with 17 bases between. The CDR3 has 18 residues. The CDR3 spells CASSSHRAPRSYNSPLHF. CDR3 bases: TGTGCCAGCAGTTCTCACAGGGCTCCTAGGTCCTATAATTCACCCCTCCACTTT.

This clonotype has ten or more counts. The V and J genes are TRBV6-2 or TRBV6-3 and TRBJ2-6; TRBD1 might be the D (5 bases). The CDR3 has 16 amino acids. The V end was cut by 6 bases, the J end by 0 bases, with 12 bases between. The V gene's germline CDR1 is MNHEY and CDR2 SVGEGT. In DNA form, the CDR3 reads TGTGCCAGCAGACGTAACCAGGGCTCTGGGGCCAACGTCCTGACTTTC. Its protein product is CASRRNQGSGANVLTF.

This clonotype showed up many times. The V gene is TRBV27, the J gene TRBJ2-7; no firm D call. Trimming removed 2 bases at V and 0 bases at J, with 11 bases between. The CDR3 contains 15 residues. Germline V gene lookup returns CDR1 MNHEY and CDR2 SMNVEV (reference sequence). The CDR3 region is CASSLTDGFSYEQYF. The DNA of the CDR3 is TGTGCCAGCAGTTTAACGGACGGATTCTCCTACGAGCAGTACTTC.

This clonotype was counted at least ten times. The V gene is TRBV27, the J gene TRBJ2-7; 7 positions match TRBD1. The CDR3 length is 15 residues. The ends lost 2 bases at V and 2 bases at J; junction bases unmatched: 6. Germline values: CDR1 MNHEY, CDR2 SMNVEV (reference sequence). The CDR3 coding sequence is TGTGCCAGCAGTTTAATGGGACAGCCGACCTACGAGCAGTACTTC. This translates into CASSLMGQPTYEQYF.

This clonotype has at least ten counts. This chain joins TRBV12-3 or TRBV12-4 and TRBJ1-1; D gene uncertain. The CDR3 extends over 13 amino acids. V shed 3 bases and J shed 6 bases, with 11 bases lying between them. The CDR3 coding sequence is TGTGCCAGCAGTTTTAGGGCAGAGTCTGAAGCTTTCTTT. Protein sequence: CASSFRAESEAFF.

There are many counts of this clonotype. This chain uses TRBV28 with TRBJ2-2; perhaps TRBD2 as D (5 bases). Trimming stripped 8 bases from V and 1 base from J, with 11 bases between. Germline values: CDR1 MDHEN, CDR2 SYDVKM. The CDR3 runs 14 residues. CDR3 region: CASLTRVNTGELFF. CDR3 in DNA: TGTGCCAGCCTCACGAGGGTGAACACCGGGGAGCTGTTTTTT.

This clonotype appeared many times. J is TRBJ1-1 and V is TRBV29-1, with 8 nucleotides matching TRBD1. The V gene end was trimmed by 8 bases and the J gene end by 4 bases; junction bases not matched to a gene: 9. Germline V gives CDR1 SQVTM, CDR2 ANQGSEA. The CDR3 runs 13 residues. CDR3 sequence (DNA): TGCAGCTTGGGGGACACAGGGGGCACTGAAGCTTTCTTT. Its protein is CSLGDTGGTEAFF. The full variable domain, rest sourced from reference TRBV29-1 and TRBJ1-1, is SAVISQKPSRDICQRGTSLTIQCQVDSQVTMMFWYRQQPGQSLTLIATANQGSEATYESGFVIDKFPISRPNLTFSTLTVSNMSPEDSSIYLCSLGDTGGTEAFFGQGTRLTVV.

This chain links TRBV6-4 with TRBJ2-7; maybe TRBD2 (5 bases). The CDR3 spans 14 residues. Germline V gives CDR1 MRHNA, CDR2 SNTAGT. With 3 bases removed from V and 0 bases from J, the gap between germline ends came to 9 bases. The CDR3, as DNA: TGTGCCAGCAGTGAACGGGGTGCCTCCTACGAGCAGTACTTC. It codes for CASSERGASYEQYF.

In this sample, this clonotype turned up many times. The rearrangement joins TRBV20-1 to TRBJ1-5; 12 positions match TRBD1. CDR1 DFQATT and CDR2 SNEGSKA come from the germline V gene (reference sequence). The CDR3 consists of 17 residues. V lost 5 bases, J lost 6 bases, and 14 bases stayed unmatched. CDR3 residues: CSAPGTGGRGSRQPQHF. Here the CDR3 DNA reads TGCAGTGCTCCCGGGACAGGGGGCAGGGGTAGTCGTCAGCCCCAGCATTTT.

The rearrangement links TRBV20-1 to TRBJ1-6, with D maybe TRBD1 (5 bases). V lost 3 bases and J 7 bases, leaving 13 bases between the germline ends. The CDR3 runs to 14 residues. CDR1 is DFQATT and CDR2 is SNEGSKA in the germline V gene (reference sequence). The CDR3 is CSARRTQGNSPLHF. The DNA for the CDR3 is TGCAGTGCTAGGAGGACGCAGGGCAATTCACCCCTCCACTTT.

The rearrangement uses TRBV28 and TRBJ1-2; TRBD1 might be the D (5 bases). This CDR3 region has 12 residues. Germline lookup yields CDR1 MDHEN and CDR2 SYDVKM. V was shortened by 6 bases and J by 9 bases, with 14 bases between the two germline ends. This CDR3 is CASSRQSESYTF. Here the CDR3 DNA reads TGTGCCAGCAGCCGACAGTCAGAAAGCTACACCTTC.

The chain is built from TRBV28 and TRBJ2-7; 11 nucleotides line up with TRBD2. The CDR3 contains 15 residues. The ends lost 6 bases at V and 0 bases at J; junction bases unmatched: 4. CDR1 and CDR2 from the germline V gene are MDHEN and SYDVKM. The CDR3 sequence: CASRIAGGSSYEQYF. CDR3 nucleotide sequence: TGTGCCAGCAGAATAGCGGGAGGGAGCTCCTACGAGCAGTACTTC.

Ten or more counts support this clonotype. This chain links TRBV6-5 with TRBJ1-5; D gene ambiguous. This CDR3 has 15 residues. Trimming shortened V by 0 bases and J by 5 bases, and 11 bases separated the two germline ends. CDR1 is MNHEY and CDR2 is SVGAGI in the germline V gene. The CDR3 DNA is TGTGCCAGCAGTTACTCGCAATTCAGCGATCAGCCCCAGCATTTT. Translating it yields CASSYSQFSDQPQHF.

The chain has TRBV12-3 or TRBV12-4 and TRBJ2-5; TRBD2 agrees at 10 bases. Unmatched junction bases numbered 5, after V lost 3 bases and J lost 4 bases. The CDR3 is 15 amino acids. DNA of the CDR3: TGTGCCAGCAGTTTTTCTAGCGGGGGAGGAGAGACCCAGTACTTC. Translating gives CASSFSSGGGETQYF.

This clonotype was counted at least ten times. The chain couples TRBV19 to TRBJ2-5; unclear D gene. V was trimmed by 5 bases and J by 1 base, leaving 11 bases between them. The CDR3 has 14 residues. CDR1 is LNHDA, CDR2 SQIVND, per germline (reference sequence). The CDR3 protein is CASSPQLTQETQYF. In DNA form, the CDR3 reads TGTGCCAGTAGTCCACAGCTGACCCAAGAGACCCAGTACTTC.

Ten or more counts support this clonotype. The V and J genes are TRBV11-2 and TRBJ1-1; no clear D gene. The V gene's germline CDR1 is SGHAT and CDR2 FQNNGV. The length of the CDR3 is 14 residues. With 4 bases removed from V and 1 base from J, the gap between germline ends came to 10 bases. The CDR3 here is CASSSDTPNTEAFF. CDR3 sequence (DNA): TGTGCCAGCAGCTCCGACACACCGAACACTGAAGCTTTCTTT.

As concerns this clonotype: The junction shows a germline mismatch at one end, possibly a read error. The chain combines TRBV27 with TRBJ2-7; TRBD2 matches at 7 bases. The CDR3 totals 14 residues. The germline V gene has CDR1 MNHEY and CDR2 SMNVEV (reference sequence). As DNA, the CDR3 is TGCGCCAGCAGCCAACTAGCGATAAATTACGAGCAGTACTTC. This translates into CASSQLAINYEQYF.

V and J are TRBV29-1 and TRBJ2-7, with 7 positions matching TRBD2. V dropped 3 bases and J dropped 5; count of bases not matched to a gene: 7. Germline CDR1 SQVTM, CDR2 ANQGSEA. This CDR3 spans 13 amino acids. Here the CDR3 reads CSVDGAGLHEQYF. CDR3 coding DNA: TGCAGCGTTGACGGAGCGGGGCTCCACGAGCAGTACTTC.

Only a few counts were recorded for this clonotype. The gene calls are TRBV11-2 and TRBJ2-7, with 9 positions matching TRBD1. The germline gives CDR1 SGHAT, CDR2 FQNNGV. V shed 2 bases, J shed 5 bases, and the junction held 7 bases outside the gene matches. There are 15 residues in the CDR3. In DNA form, the CDR3 reads TGTGCCAGCAGCTTACGGAACAGGGGGCCGGACGAGCAGTACTTC. This gives the protein CASSLRNRGPDEQYF. The variable domain in full, with the rest retrieved from reference TRBV11-2 and TRBJ2-7, is EAGVAQSPRYKIIEKRQSVAFWCNPISGHATLYWYQQILGQGPKLLIQFQNNGVVDDSQLPKDRFSAERLKGVDSTLKIQPAKLEDSAVYLCASSLRNRGPDEQYFGPGTRLTVT.

This rearrangement joins TRBV28 to TRBJ1-6; 12 nucleotides line up with TRBD1. The V gene end was trimmed by 1 base and the J gene end by 7 bases; junction bases not matched to a gene: 17. The CDR3 loop spans 21 amino acids. CDR1 MDHEN and CDR2 SYDVKM come from the germline V gene. For the CDR3, the DNA is TGTGCCAGCAGTTTATTTGGTTTGGGACAGGGGGCAAGGCTTGCGAATTCACCCCTCCACTTT. Protein: CASSLFGLGQGARLANSPLHF.

This clonotype was detected many times. V and J are TRBV5-1 and TRBJ2-7, with 8 bases that match TRBD2. Germline CDR1 SGHRS, CDR2 YFSETQ. CDR3 size: 14 residues. V dropped 1 base and J dropped 3; count of bases not matched to a gene: 3. The CDR3: CASSLLSGDYEQYF. The DNA for the CDR3 is TGCGCCAGCAGCTTGCTTAGCGGGGACTACGAGCAGTACTTC.

This clonotype occurred many times. J is TRBJ2-5 and V is TRBV29-1, with TRBD1 matching over 7 bases. Per the germline V gene, CDR1 is SQVTM and CDR2 is ANQGSEA. V gave up 6 bases and J gave up 2 bases; unmatched junction bases: 9. The length of the CDR3 is 14 residues. The CDR3 DNA is TGCAGCGTCAGCCCCCCACAGGGGCAAGAGACCCAGTACTTC. Its protein product is CSVSPPQGQETQYF.